Detailed here is one T cell receptor beta chain. The antigen is undetermined. Trimming stripped 5 bases from V and 3 bases from J, with 9 bases between. Germline V lookup: CDR1 LNHDA, CDR2 SQIVND (reference sequence). The CDR3 has 13 amino acids. This entry is derived from a study of cytomegalovirus exposure and HLA in healthy donors. Study results and limitations: The CMV antigen specificity of a few CMV-associated chains was confirmed through in vitro analysis.

The study ran its PCR with 60 Vbeta and 13 Jbeta primers. Method: immunoSEQ multiplex PCR; TCRdb's copy keeps in-frame clones and lacks some. The sample has roughly 280,000 clones, around 65% seen once. The sample consisted of PBMCs. The receptor's source is a female donor in good health and CMV-seronegative. The V gene is TRBV19, the J gene TRBJ2-3; D call uncertain. Here the CDR3 DNA reads TGTGCCAGTAGTTCTGGGCGTACAGATACGCAGTATTTT. Its translation is CASSSGRTDTQYF.